This T cell receptor (beta chain) came from a study of blood T cell repertoires in COVID-19. V gave up 5 bases and J gave up 0 bases, with 11 bases separating them. This CDR3 contains 15 residues. Germline CDR1 and CDR2: KGHDR and SFDVKD. Source study methods: Estimates of nucleated cell counts were drawn from the amplification of reference gene primers. The repertoire was sequenced with immunoSEQ multiplex PCR; TCRdb's copy has only in-frame clones and lacks some. The V and J calls and clone size come from that table; D and trimming were worked out from the DNA. In the table there are around 25,000 clones, more than 75% of which are singletons.

The sequence was collected from a human donor with active COVID-19. The donor label of this sample is uncertain. The specimen sequenced was peripheral blood. The chain couples TRBV24-1 to TRBJ2-3; perhaps TRBD1 as D (6 bases). CDR3: CATSGGGSSTDTQYF. CDR3 bases: TGTGCCACCAGTGGAGGGGGATCTAGCACAGATACGCAGTATTTT.